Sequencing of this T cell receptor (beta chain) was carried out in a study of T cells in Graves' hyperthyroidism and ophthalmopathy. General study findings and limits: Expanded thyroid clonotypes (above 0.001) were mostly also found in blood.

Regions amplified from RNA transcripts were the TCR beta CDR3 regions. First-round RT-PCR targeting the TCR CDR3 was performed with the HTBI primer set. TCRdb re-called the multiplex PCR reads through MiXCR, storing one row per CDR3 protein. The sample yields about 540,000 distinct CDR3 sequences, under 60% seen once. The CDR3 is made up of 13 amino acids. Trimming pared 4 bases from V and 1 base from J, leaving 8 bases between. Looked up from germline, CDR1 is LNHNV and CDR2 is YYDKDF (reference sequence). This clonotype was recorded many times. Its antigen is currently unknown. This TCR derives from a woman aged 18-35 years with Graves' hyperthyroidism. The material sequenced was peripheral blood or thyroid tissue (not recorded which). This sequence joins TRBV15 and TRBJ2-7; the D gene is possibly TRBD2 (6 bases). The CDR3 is CATSTGRSYEQYF. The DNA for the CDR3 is TGTGCCACCAGCACAGGGAGGTCCTACGAGCAGTACTTC. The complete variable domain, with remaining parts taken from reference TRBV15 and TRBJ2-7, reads DAMVIQNPRYQVTQFGKPVTLSCSQTLNHNVMYWYQQKSSQAPKLLFHYYDKDFNNEADTPDNFQSRRPNTSFCFLDIRSPGLGDTAMYLCATSTGRSYEQYFGPGTRLTVT.